These 6 T cell receptor beta chains came from one sample sequenced in a study of beta chain features in type 1 diabetes. Expressed TCRB transcripts were sequenced because the isolated RNA had all been reverse transcribed beforehand. Profiling relied on immunoSEQ multiplex PCR, and the TCRdb table lists in-frame clones only, not all of them. This table holds roughly 450,000 clones, about 10% found once. Input material: naive CD4+ T cells from blood. The receptor source for this set is a young woman in good health.

This clone was found many times. The chain couples TRBV13 to TRBJ2-5; 9 positions match TRBD1. V gave up 3 bases and J gave up 4 bases; unmatched junction bases: 3. CDR1 and CDR2 (germline): PRHDT, FYEKMQ (reference sequence). The CDR3 has 14 amino acids. CDR3 nucleotides: TGTGCCAGCAGCTTCAGGGACAGGGTAGAGACCCAGTACTTC. The encoded protein is CASSFRDRVETQYF.

The chain combines TRBV6-6 with TRBJ2-7; D may be TRBD1 (6 bases). The CDR3 covers 13 residues. CDR1 MNHNY and CDR2 SVGAGI come from the germline V gene (reference sequence). V lost 6 bases and J lost 3, with 12 bases in between. The CDR3 loop reads CASRTRDIYEQYF. The CDR3 nucleotides are TGTGCCAGCAGGACCAGGGACATCTACGAGCAGTACTTC.

This clone was recorded only once. The chain employs TRBV7-2 and TRBJ1-6; D is unresolved. This CDR3 has 16 amino acids. Germline values: CDR1 SGHTA, CDR2 FQGNSA. Trimming shortened V by 5 bases and J by 6 bases, and 17 bases separated the two germline ends. In nucleotides, the CDR3 is TGTGCCAGCAGCCTTACAAAGACACGGACTAATTCACCCCTCCACTTT. The encoded protein is CASSLTKTRTNSPLHF.

This clone occurred a few times. This chain's CDR3 is CASSYGGQGGIIQYF. The CDR3 nucleotides read TGTGCCAGCAGCTACGGAGGACAGGGAGGGATCATTCAGTACTTC. This rearrangement joins TRBV7-9 to TRBJ2-4; the D gene is possibly TRBD1 (8 bases). Germline V gives CDR1 SEHNR, CDR2 FQNEAQ (reference sequence). This CDR3 has 15 amino acids. V lost 4 bases and J 9 bases, leaving 19 bases between the germline ends. Based on the CDR3 plus reference TRBV7-9 and TRBJ2-4, the full variable domain is DTGVSQNPRHKITKRGQNVTFRCDPISEHNRLYWYRQTLGQGPEFLTYFQNEAQLEKSRLLSDRFSAERPKGSFSTLEIQRTEQGDSAMYLCASSYGGQGGIIQYFGAGTRLSVL.

In this sample, this clone turned up a few times. The chain couples TRBV18 to TRBJ2-7; D possibly corresponds to TRBD2 (6 bases). The CDR3 is 12 amino acids. V lost 6 bases, J lost 3 bases, and 9 bases lay in between. CDR1 is KGHSH and CDR2 is LQKENI in the germline V gene. CDR3 bases: TGTGCCAGCTCCGAAGCGGGCTACGAGCAGTACGTC. This sequence encodes CASSEAGYEQYV.

This clone occurred many times. The rearrangement uses TRBV29-1 and TRBJ2-4; tentative D call: TRBD1 (5 bases). The CDR3 loop spans 11 amino acids. V dropped 5 bases and J dropped 6 bases, with 8 bases sitting between them. Per germline, CDR1 SQVTM and CDR2 ANQGSEA. DNA for the CDR3: TGCAGCGTTACCGACAGAAACATTCAGTACTTC. Its protein product is CSVTDRNIQYF.